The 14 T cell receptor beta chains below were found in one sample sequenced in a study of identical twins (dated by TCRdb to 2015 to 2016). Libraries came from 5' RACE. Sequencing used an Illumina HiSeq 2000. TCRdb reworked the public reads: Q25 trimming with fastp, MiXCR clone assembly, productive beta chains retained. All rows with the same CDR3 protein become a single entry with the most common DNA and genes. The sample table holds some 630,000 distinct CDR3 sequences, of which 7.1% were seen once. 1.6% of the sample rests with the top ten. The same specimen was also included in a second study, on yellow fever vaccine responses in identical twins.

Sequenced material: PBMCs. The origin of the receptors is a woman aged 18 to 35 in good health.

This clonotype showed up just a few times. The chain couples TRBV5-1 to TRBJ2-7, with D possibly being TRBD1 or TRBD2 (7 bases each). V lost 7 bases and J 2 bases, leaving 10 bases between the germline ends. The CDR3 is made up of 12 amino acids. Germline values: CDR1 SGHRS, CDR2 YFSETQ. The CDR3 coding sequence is TGCGCCAGCGGGAGGGGGCCCTACGAGCAGTACTTC. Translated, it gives CASGRGPYEQYF.

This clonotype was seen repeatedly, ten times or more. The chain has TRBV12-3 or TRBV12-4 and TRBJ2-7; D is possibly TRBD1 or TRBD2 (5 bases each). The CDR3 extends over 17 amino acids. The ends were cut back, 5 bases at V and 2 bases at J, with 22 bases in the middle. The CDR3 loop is CASSPPGTTDPPYEQYF. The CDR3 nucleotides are TGTGCCAGCAGTCCCCCCGGGACCACCGACCCACCCTACGAGCAGTACTTC.

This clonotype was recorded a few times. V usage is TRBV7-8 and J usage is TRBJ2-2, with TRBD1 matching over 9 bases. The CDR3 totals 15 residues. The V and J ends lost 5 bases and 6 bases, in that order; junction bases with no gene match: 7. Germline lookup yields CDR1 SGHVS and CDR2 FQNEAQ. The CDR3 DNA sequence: TGTGCCAGCAGCCGGGGACAGGGATTTCCCGGGGAGCTGTTTTTT. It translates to CASSRGQGFPGELFF.

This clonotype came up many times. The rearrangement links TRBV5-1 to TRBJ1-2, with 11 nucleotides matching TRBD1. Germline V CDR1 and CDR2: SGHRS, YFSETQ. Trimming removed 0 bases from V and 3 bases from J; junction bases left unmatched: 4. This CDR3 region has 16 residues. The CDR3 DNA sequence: TGCGCCAGCAGCTTGGAAGGACAGGGGGCTGACTATGGCTACACCTTC. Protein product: CASSLEGQGADYGYTF.

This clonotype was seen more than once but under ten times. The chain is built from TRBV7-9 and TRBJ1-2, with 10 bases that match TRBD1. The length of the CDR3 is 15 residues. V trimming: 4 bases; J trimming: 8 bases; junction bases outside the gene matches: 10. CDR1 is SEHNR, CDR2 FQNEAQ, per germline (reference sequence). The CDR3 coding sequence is TGTGCCAGCAGCTCCGACAGGGGGCCTCGGAGAGGCTACACCTTC. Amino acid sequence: CASSSDRGPRRGYTF.

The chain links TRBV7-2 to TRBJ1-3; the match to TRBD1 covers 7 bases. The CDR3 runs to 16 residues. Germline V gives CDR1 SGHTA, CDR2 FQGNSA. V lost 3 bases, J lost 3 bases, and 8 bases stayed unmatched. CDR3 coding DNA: TGTGCCAGCAGCTTCGGCCAGACAGGGCTTGGAAACACCATATATTTT. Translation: CASSFGQTGLGNTIYF.

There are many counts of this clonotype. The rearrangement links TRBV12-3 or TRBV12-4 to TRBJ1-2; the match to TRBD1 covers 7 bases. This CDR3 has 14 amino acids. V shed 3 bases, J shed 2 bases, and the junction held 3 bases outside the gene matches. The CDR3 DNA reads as TGTGCCAGCAGTTTTGGGGGACAGAACTATGGCTACACCTTC. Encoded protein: CASSFGGQNYGYTF.

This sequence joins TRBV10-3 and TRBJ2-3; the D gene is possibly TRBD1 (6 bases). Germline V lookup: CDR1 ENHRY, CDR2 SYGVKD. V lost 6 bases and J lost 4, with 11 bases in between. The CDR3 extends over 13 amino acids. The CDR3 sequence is CAIRQTGPDTQYF. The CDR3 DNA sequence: TGTGCCATCAGGCAAACAGGGCCAGATACGCAGTATTTT.

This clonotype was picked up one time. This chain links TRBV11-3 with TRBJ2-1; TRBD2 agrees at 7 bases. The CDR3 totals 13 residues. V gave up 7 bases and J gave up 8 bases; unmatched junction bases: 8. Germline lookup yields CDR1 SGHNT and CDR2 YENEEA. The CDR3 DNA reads TGTGCCAGCACTACCCTTAGCGGGTATGAGCAGTTCTTC. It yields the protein CASTTLSGYEQFF.

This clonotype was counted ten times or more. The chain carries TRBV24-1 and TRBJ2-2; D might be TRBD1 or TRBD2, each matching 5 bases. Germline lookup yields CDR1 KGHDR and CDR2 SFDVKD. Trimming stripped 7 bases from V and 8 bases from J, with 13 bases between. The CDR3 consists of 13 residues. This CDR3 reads CATRGTADGELFF. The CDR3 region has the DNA TGTGCCACCAGAGGGACCGCCGATGGGGAGCTGTTTTTT.

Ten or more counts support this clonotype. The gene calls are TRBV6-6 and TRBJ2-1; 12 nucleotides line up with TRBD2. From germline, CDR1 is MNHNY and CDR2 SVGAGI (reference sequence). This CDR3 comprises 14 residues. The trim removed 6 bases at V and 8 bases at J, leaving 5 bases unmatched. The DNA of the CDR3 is TGTGCCAGCAGGACTAGCGGGAGTATGGATGAGCAGTTCTTC. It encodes CASRTSGSMDEQFF.

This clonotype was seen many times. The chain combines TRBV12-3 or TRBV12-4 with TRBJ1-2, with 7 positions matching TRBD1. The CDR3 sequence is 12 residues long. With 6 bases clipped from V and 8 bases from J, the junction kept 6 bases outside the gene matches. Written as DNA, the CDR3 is TGTGCCAGCAGCAAAAGACAGGGCGGCTACACCTTC. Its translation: CASSKRQGGYTF.

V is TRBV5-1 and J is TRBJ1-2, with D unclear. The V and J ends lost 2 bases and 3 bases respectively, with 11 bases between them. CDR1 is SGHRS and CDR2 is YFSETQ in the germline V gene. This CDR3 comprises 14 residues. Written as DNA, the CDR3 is TGCGCCAGCAGCTTCCAGGACGCTGACTATGGCTACACCTTC. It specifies CASSFQDADYGYTF.

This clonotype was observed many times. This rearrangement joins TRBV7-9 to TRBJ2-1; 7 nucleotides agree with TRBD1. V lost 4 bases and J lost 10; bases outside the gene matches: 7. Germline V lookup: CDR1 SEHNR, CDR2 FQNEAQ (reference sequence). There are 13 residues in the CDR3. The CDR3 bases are TGTGCCAGCAGCTCCGGGACAGTCAGGGAGCAGTTCTTC. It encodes CASSSGTVREQFF.